The entry below describes one T cell receptor beta chain. The antigen is unknown. The germline V and J ends were trimmed by 2 bases and 13 bases, with 26 bases remaining between them. The length of the CDR3 is 17 residues. The germline CDR1 and CDR2 sequences are MDHEN and SYDVKM. The sample originates from a study of Ad26.COV2.S vaccination and SARS-CoV-2 variants. Across the whole study: Donor joined the COV1001 Ad26.COV2.S trial arm.

Findings and limits, study-wide: Considerable breadth of spike-specific CD8+ and CD4+ T cell responses has reportedly been documented following vaccination. Vaccinees displayed broader spike-specific TCR repertoires than placebo recipients. The analyses of TCR breadth and depth may have understated the size of total T cell responses.

Clones were read by immunoSEQ multiplex PCR, and TCRdb kept only the in-frame ones, dropping some. The data hold 400,000 to 450,000 clones, with 92% observed a single time. Specified treatment: roughly 19 received Ad26.COV2.S at low or high dose, single or two shots; roughly five received placebo; per-sample allocation not given. The investigators took samples on day 63 after the first vaccine or placebo injection. V is TRBV28 and J is TRBJ1-4; possibly TRBD1 for D (6 bases). Sequencing used peripheral blood, obtained in a trial of Ad26.COV2.S vaccine versus placebo. The source of this sequence is a person aged 18-65 years who received the Ad26.COV2.S COVID-19 vaccine or a placebo. CDR3 DNA: TGTGCCAGCAGTTTACCCCCCGGCGGGGGACCCATAGGGGGACTGTTTTTT. It codes for CASSLPPGGGPIGGLFF.